Reported below is one T cell receptor (beta chain). The sample belongs to a study of shared clonotypes between healthy human individuals. The data were produced by immunoSEQ multiplex PCR, yet TCRdb's version contains in-frame clones alone and is incomplete. The sample includes about 2.3 million clones, 93% of them seen just once. The CDR3 consists of 14 residues. CDR1 LNHDA and CDR2 SQIVND come from the germline V gene (reference sequence). Trimming took 1 base from V and 3 from J, leaving 9 bases between them. The clonotype comes from a man younger than 35 in good health. Some clones in this sample may be carry-over from other donors' samples. This rearrangement joins TRBV19 to TRBJ1-2; no firm D call. The sequenced material came from naive CD4+ T cells from PBMCs. Subset denoted: CD45RA+ positively selected. CDR3 sequence (DNA): TGTGCCAGTAGTATAGGGCGGCGGGACTATGGCTACACCTTC. Protein: CASSIGRRDYGYTF. Full variable domain (rest looked up from reference TRBV19 and TRBJ1-2): DGGITQSPKYLFRKEGQNVTLSCEQNLNHDAMYWYRQDPGQGLRLIYYSQIVNDFQKGDIAEGYSVSREKKESFPLTVTSAQKNPTAFYLCASSIGRRDYGYTFGSGTRLTVV.